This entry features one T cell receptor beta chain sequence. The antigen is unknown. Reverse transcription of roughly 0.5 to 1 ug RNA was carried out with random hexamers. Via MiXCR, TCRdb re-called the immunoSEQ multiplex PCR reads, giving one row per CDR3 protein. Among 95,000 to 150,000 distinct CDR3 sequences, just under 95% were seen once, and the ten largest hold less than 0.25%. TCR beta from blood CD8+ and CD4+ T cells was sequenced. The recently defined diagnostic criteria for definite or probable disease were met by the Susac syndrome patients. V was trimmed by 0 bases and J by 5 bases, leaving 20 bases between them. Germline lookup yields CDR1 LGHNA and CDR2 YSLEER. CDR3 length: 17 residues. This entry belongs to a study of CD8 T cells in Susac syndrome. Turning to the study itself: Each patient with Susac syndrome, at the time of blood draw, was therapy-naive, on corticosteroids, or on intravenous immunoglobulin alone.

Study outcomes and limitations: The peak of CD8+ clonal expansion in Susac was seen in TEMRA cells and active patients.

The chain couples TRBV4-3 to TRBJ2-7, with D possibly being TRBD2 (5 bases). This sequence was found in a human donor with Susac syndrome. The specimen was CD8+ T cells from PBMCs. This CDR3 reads CASSQDRGPSLGHEQYF. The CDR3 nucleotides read TGCGCCAGCAGCCAAGATCGCGGGCCGTCCTTGGGCCACGAGCAGTACTTC.